There are a few counts of the clone carrying this T cell receptor beta chain. Its antigen remains unknown. CDR3 size: 13 residues. CDR1 and CDR2 (germline): MNHNS, SASEGT. The V gene lost 6 bases and the J gene lost 3 bases, with 9 bases spanning the gap. This sample is part of a study of cytomegalovirus exposure and HLA in healthy donors. Study observations and caveats: Rates of TCR association differed by HLA locus in a later analysis, with DRB1 highest and HLA-C lowest.

The PCR used 60 Vbeta and 13 Jbeta primers. TCRdb's table, derived via immunoSEQ multiplex PCR, lists solely in-frame clones and lacks some. The sample includes about 190,000 clones, less than 85% of them seen just once. The sample taken for sequencing was PBMCs. The clonotype comes from a man aged 25 to 45 in good health and CMV-seropositive. This chain links TRBV6-1 with TRBJ1-5; D is ambiguous. CDR3 in amino acids: CASRMAYNQPQHF. CDR3 DNA: TGTGCCAGCAGGATGGCTTACAATCAGCCCCAGCATTTT.